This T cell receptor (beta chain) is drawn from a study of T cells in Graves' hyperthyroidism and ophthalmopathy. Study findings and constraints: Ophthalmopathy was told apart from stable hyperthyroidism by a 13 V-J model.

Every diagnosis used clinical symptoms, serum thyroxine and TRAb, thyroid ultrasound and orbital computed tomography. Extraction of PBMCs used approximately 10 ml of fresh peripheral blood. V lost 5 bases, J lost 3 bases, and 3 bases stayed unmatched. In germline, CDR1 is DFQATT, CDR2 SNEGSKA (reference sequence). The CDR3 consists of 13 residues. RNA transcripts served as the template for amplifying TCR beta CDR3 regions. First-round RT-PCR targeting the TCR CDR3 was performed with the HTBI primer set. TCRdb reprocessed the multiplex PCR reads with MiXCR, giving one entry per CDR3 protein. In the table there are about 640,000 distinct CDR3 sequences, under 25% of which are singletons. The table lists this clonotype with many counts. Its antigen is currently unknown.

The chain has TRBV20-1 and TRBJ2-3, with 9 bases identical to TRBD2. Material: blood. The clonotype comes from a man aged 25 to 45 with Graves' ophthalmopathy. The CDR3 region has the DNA TGCAGTGCTTCTAGCGGGAAGACAGATACGCAGTATTTT. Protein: CSASSGKTDTQYF.